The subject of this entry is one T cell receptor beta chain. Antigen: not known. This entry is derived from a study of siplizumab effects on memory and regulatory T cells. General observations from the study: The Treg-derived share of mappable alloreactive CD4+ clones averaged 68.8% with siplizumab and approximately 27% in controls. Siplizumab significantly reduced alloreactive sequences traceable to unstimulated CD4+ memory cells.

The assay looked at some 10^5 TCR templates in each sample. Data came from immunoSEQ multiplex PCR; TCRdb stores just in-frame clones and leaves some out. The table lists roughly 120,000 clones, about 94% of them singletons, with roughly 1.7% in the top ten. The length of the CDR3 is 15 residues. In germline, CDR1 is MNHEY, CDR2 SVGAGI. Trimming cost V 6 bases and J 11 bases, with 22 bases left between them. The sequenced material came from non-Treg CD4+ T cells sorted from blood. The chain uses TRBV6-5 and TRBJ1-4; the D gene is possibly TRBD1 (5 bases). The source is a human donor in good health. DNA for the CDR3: TGTGCCAGCAGGGCCGGGGGAGCTACGGTCGGGAAACTGTTTTTT. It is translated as CASRAGGATVGKLFF.